This is a list of T cell receptor beta chains from one sample in a study of cytomegalovirus exposure and HLA in healthy donors. Method: immunoSEQ multiplex PCR; TCRdb's copy keeps in-frame clones and lacks some. The data contain approximately 150,000 clones, roughly four fifths of them singletons. Sequencing was carried out using PBMCs. Receptor source: a girl aged 10-17 years in good health and CMV-seropositive. Each CDR3 is given with its conserved first and last residue. The order of the fields is clone size, D gene, J gene, V gene, CDR3 protein, CDR3 DNA. The D gene is left open where the match is weak. Not all rows give a size; the values are once, few, many and, for expanded clones, a class.

clone_size: NA; d_call: NA; j_call: TRBJ2-5; v_call: TRBV18; cdr3_aa: CASSPVNSQETQYF; cdr3_nt: TGTGCCAGCTCACCAGTTAACAGTCAAGAGACCCAGTACTTC
clone_size: NA; d_call: TRBD1; j_call: TRBJ1-1; v_call: TRBV27; cdr3_aa: CASSLAAGTVTEAFF; cdr3_nt: TGTGCCAGCAGTTTAGCGGCCGGGACAGTCACTGAAGCTTTCTTT
clone_size: NA; d_call: NA; j_call: TRBJ1-1; v_call: TRBV5-1; cdr3_aa: CASTDVSGNTEAFF; cdr3_nt: TGCGCCAGCACCGATGTTTCCGGGAACACTGAAGCTTTCTTT
clone_size: NA; d_call: TRBD2; j_call: TRBJ2-1; v_call: TRBV10-1; cdr3_aa: CASSDFGLAGGNEQFF; cdr3_nt: TGCGCCAGCAGTGACTTTGGACTAGCGGGGGGGAATGAGCAGTTCTTC
clone_size: NA; d_call: TRBD1; j_call: TRBJ1-4; v_call: TRBV6-5; cdr3_aa: CASRRTGEKLFF; cdr3_nt: TGTGCCAGCAGGAGGACAGGGGAAAAACTGTTTTTT
clone_size: NA; d_call: TRBD1; j_call: TRBJ2-7; v_call: TRBV6-6; cdr3_aa: CASSLPPGQIYEQYF; cdr3_nt: TGTGCCAGCAGTTTACCCCCGGGACAGATCTACGAGCAGTACTTC
clone_size: NA; d_call: NA; j_call: TRBJ1-5; v_call: TRBV27; cdr3_aa: CASSKTGNQPQHF; cdr3_nt: TGTGCCAGCAGCAAGACAGGCAATCAGCCCCAGCATTTT
clone_size: NA; d_call: TRBD1; j_call: TRBJ1-2; v_call: TRBV6-1; cdr3_aa: CASSGRDRVTEGYTF; cdr3_nt: TGTGCCAGCAGTGGCCGGGACAGGGTGACAGAAGGCTACACCTTC
clone_size: once; d_call: NA; j_call: TRBJ2-7; v_call: TRBV10-3; cdr3_aa: CAISDLYSSNPSEQYF; cdr3_nt: TGTGCCATCAGTGATTTGTACAGCTCCAACCCTTCCGAGCAGTACTTC
clone_size: NA; d_call: TRBD2; j_call: TRBJ2-5; v_call: TRBV4-1; cdr3_aa: CASSRARLLAGAQETQYF; cdr3_nt: TGCGCCAGCAGCCGTGCCCGTTTACTAGCGGGGGCTCAAGAGACCCAGTACTTC